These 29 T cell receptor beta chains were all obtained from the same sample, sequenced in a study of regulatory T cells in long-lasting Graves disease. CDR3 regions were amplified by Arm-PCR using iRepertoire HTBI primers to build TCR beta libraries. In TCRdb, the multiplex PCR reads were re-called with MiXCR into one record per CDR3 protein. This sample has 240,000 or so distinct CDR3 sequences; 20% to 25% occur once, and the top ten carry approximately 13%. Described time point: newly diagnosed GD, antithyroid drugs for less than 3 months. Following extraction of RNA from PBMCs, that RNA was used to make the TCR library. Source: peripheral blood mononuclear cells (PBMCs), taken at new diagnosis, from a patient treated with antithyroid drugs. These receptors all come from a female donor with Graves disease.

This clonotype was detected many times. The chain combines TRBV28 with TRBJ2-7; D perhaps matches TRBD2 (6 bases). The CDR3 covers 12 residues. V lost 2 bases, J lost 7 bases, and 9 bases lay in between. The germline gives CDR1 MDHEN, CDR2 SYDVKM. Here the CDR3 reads CASSLLAREQYF. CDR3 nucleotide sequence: TGTGCCAGCAGTTTACTAGCGCGGGAGCAGTACTTC.

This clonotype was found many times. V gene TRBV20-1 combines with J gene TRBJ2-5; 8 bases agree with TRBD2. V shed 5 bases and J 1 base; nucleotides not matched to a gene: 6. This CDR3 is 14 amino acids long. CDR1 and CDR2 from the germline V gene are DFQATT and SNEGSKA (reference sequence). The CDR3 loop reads CSASPGLGQETQYF. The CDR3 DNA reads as TGCAGTGCTTCTCCGGGACTAGGCCAAGAGACCCAGTACTTC.

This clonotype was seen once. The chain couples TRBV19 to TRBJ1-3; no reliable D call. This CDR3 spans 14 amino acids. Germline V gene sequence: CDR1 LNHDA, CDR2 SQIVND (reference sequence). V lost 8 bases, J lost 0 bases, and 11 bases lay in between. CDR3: CASARALSGNTIYF. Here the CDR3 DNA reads TGTGCCAGTGCTAGGGCACTCTCTGGAAACACCATATATTTT.

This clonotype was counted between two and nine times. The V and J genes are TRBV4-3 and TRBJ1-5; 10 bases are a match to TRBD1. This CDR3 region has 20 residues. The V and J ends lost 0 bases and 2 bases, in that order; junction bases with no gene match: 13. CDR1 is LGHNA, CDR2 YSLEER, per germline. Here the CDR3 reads CASSQDYWTGGNWGNQPQHF. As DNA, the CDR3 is TGCGCCAGCAGCCAAGACTATTGGACAGGGGGGAATTGGGGCAATCAGCCCCAGCATTTT.

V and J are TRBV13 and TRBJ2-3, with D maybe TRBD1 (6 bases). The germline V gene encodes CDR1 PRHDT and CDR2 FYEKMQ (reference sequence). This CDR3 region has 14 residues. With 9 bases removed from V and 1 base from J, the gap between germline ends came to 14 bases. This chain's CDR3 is CASHLRGRTDTQYF. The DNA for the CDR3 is TGTGCCAGTCACCTCAGGGGCCGCACAGATACGCAGTATTTT.

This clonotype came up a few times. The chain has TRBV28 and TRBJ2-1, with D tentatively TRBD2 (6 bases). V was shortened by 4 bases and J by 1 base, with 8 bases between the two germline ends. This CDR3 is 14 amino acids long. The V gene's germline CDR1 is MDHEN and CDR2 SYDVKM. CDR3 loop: CASSWGRSYNEQFF. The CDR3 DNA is TGTGCCAGCAGTTGGGGGAGGTCCTACAATGAGCAGTTCTTC.

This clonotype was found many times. The CDR3 reads CASPGASSNTGELFF. CDR3 bases: TGTGCCAGCCCAGGGGCGTCCTCGAACACCGGGGAGCTGTTTTTT. The J gene is TRBJ2-2, the V gene TRBV27; a possible D gene is TRBD1 (6 bases). Trimming took off 8 bases at V and 0 bases at J, with 13 bases between the two ends. In germline, CDR1 is MNHEY, CDR2 SMNVEV (reference sequence). The CDR3 is made up of 15 amino acids.

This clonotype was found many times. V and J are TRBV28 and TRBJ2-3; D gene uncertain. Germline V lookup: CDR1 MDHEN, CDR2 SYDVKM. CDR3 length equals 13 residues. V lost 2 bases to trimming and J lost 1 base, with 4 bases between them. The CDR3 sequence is CASSLPGTDTQYF. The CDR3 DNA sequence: TGTGCCAGCAGTTTACCAGGCACAGATACGCAGTATTTT.

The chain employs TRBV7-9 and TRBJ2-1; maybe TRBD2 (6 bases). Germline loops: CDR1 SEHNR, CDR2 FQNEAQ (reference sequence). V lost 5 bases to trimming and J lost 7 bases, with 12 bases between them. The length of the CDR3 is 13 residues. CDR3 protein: CASSNIGGNEQFF. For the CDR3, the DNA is TGTGCCAGCAGCAATATCGGAGGGAATGAGCAGTTCTTC.

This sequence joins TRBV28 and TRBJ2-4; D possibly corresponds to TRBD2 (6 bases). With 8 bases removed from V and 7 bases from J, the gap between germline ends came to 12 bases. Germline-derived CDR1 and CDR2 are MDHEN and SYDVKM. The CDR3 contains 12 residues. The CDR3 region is CASSTGENIQYF. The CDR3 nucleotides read TGTGCCAGCTCGACGGGAGAGAACATTCAGTACTTC.

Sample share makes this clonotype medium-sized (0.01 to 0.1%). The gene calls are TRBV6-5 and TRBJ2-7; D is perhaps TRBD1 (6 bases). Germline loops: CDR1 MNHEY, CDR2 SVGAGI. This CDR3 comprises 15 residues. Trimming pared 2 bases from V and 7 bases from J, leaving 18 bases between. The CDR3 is CASSYQGSPNWEQYF. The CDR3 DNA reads TGTGCCAGCAGTTACCAGGGGTCGCCGAACTGGGAGCAGTACTTC.

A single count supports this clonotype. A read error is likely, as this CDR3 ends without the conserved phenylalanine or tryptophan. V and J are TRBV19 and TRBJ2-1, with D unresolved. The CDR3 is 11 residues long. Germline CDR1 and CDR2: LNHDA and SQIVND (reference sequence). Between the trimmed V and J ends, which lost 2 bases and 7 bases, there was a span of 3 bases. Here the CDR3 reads CASSIRNEQFL. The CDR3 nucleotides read TGTGCCAGTAGTATAAGGAATGAGCAGTTCCTC.

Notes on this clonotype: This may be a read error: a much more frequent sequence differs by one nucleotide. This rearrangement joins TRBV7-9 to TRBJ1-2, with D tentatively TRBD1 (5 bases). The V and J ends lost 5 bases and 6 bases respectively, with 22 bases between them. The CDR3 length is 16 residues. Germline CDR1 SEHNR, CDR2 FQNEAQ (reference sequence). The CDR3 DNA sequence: TGTGCCAGCAGCCCAACCTACGCAGGGAGTCGAGATGGCTACACCTTC. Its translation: CASSPTYAGSRDGYTF.

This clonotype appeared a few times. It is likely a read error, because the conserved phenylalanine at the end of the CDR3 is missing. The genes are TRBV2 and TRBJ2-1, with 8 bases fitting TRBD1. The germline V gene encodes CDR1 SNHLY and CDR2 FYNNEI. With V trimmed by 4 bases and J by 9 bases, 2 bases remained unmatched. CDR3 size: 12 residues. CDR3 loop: CASSGQGSEQFL. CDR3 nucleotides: TGTGCCAGCAGTGGACAGGGGAGTGAGCAGTTCCTC.

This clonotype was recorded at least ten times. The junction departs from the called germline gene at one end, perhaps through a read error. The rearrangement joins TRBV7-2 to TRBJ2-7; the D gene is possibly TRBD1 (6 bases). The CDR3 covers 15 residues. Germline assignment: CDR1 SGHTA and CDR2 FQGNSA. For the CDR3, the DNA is TGCGCCAGCAGCTCAGGGGTACAGACCTCCTACGAGCAGTACTTC. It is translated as CASSSGVQTSYEQYF.

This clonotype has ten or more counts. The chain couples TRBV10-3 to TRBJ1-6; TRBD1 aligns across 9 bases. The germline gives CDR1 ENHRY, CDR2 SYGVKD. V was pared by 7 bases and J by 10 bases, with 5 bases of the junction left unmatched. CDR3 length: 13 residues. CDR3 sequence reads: CAITLDRGSPLHF. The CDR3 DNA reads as TGTGCCATCACCTTGGACAGGGGATCACCCCTCCACTTT.

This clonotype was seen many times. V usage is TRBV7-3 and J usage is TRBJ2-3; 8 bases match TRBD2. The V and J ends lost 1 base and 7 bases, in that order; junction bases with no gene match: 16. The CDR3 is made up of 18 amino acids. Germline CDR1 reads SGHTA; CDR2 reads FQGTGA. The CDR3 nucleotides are TGTGCCAGCAGCTTAAGTCAAGTCAGGCGGGGGGCGGAAAATACGCAGTATTTT. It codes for CASSLSQVRRGAENTQYF.

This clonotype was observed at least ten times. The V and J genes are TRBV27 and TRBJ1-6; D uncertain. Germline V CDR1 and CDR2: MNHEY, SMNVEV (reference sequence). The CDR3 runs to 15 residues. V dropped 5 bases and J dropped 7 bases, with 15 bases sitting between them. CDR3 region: CASSPLNRGNSPLHF. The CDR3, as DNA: TGTGCCAGCAGTCCCCTGAACAGAGGAAATTCACCCCTCCACTTT.

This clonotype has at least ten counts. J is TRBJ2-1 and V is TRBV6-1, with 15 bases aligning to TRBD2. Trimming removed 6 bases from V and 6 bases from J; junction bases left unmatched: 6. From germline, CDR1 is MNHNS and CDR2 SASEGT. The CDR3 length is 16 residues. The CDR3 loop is CASSGTSGRFGNEQFF. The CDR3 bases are TGTGCCAGCAGCGGGACTAGCGGGAGGTTCGGCAATGAGCAGTTCTTC.

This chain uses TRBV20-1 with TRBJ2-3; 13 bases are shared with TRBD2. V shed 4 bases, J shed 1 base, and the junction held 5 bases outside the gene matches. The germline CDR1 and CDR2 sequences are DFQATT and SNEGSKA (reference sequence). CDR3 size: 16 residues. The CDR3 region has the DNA TGCAGTGCTATTTTCGGACTAGCGGGAGGCACAGATACGCAGTATTTT. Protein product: CSAIFGLAGGTDTQYF.

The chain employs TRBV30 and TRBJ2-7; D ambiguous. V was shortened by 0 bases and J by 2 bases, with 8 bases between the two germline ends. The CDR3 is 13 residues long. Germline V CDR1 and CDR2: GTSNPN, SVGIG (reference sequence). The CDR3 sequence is CAWSVDGTYEQYF. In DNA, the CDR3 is TGTGCCTGGAGTGTGGATGGGACCTACGAGCAGTACTTC.

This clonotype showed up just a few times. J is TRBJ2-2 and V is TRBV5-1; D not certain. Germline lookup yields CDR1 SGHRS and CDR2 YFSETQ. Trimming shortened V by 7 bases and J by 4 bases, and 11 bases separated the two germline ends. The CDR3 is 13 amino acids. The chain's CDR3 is CASSFRPTGELFF. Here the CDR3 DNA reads TGCGCCAGCTCTTTCAGGCCCACCGGGGAGCTGTTTTTT.

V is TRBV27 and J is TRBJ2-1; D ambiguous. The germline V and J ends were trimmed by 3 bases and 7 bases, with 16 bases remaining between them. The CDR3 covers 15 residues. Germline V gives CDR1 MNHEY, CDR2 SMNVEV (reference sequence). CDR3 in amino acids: CASSFNPVSTNEQFF. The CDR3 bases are TGTGCCAGCAGTTTTAATCCGGTCAGTACAAATGAGCAGTTCTTC.

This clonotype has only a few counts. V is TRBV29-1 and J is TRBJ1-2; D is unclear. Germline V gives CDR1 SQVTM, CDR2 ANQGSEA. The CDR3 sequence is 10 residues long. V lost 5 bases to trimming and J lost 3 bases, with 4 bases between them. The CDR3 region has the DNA TGCAGCGTTTCCGACTATGGCTACACCTTC. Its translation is CSVSDYGYTF. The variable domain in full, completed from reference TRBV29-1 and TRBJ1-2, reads SAVISQKPSRDICQRGTSLTIQCQVDSQVTMMFWYRQQPGQSLTLIATANQGSEATYESGFVIDKFPISRPNLTFSTLTVSNMSPEDSSIYLCSVSDYGYTFGSGTRLTVV.

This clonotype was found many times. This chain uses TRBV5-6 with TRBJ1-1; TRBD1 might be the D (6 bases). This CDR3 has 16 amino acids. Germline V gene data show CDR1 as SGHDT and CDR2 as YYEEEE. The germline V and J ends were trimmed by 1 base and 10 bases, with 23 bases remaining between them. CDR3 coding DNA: TGTGCCAGCAGCTTGTTGGCGGGGGCATCCGGGTTTGGAGCTTTCTTT. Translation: CASSLLAGASGFGAFF.

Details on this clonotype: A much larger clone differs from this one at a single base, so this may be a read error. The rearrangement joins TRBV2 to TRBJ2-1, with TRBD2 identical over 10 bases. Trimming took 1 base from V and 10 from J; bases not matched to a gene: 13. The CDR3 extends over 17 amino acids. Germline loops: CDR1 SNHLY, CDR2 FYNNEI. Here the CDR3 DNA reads TGTGCCAGCAGTGAAGGGACTAGCGGCTCGCCGATCTACGAGCAGTTCTTC. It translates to CASSEGTSGSPIYEQFF. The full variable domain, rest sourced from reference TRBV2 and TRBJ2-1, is EPEVTQTPSHQVTQMGQEVILRCVPISNHLYFYWYRQILGQKVEFLVSFYNNEISEKSEIFDDQFSVERPDGSNFTLKIRSTKLEDSAMYFCASSEGTSGSPIYEQFFGPGTRLTVL.

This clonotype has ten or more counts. The CDR3 coding sequence is TGCGCCAGCAGCTTGGGGGACAGGATAGACTACGAGCAGTACTTC. This encodes CASSLGDRIDYEQYF. The gene calls are TRBV5-1 and TRBJ2-7, with TRBD1 matching 8 bases. V lost 0 bases and J lost 3; bases outside the gene matches: 5. Germline V CDR1 and CDR2: SGHRS, YFSETQ. This CDR3 spans 15 amino acids. Variable domain in full (rest from reference TRBV5-1 and TRBJ2-7): KAGVTQTPRYLIKTRGQQVTLSCSPISGHRSVSWYQQTPGQGLQFLFEYFSETQRNKGNFPGRFSGRQFSNSRSEMNVSTLELGDSALYLCASSLGDRIDYEQYFGPGTRLTVT.

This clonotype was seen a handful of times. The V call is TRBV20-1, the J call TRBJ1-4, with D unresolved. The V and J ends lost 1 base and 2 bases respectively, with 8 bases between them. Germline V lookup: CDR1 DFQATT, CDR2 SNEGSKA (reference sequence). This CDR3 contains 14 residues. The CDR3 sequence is CSARGGETNEKLFF. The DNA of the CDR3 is TGCAGTGCTAGAGGTGGGGAGACTAATGAAAAACTGTTTTTT.

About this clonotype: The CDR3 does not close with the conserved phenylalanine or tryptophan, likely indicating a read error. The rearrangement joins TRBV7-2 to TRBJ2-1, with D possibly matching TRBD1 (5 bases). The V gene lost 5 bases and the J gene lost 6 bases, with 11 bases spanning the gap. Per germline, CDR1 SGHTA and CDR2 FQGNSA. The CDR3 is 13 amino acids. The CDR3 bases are TGTGCCAGCAGCCCTTCTAGGGGCAATGAGCAGTTCCTC. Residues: CASSPSRGNEQFL.